This is a list of T cell receptor beta chains from one sample in a study of blood T cell repertoires in COVID-19. Clones were sequenced by immunoSEQ multiplex PCR, and TCRdb holds only the in-frame ones, with some missing. This sample has hundreds of thousands of clones, with more than 85% found just once. Input material: PBMCs or T cells enriched from blood (not recorded which). These receptors were obtained from a woman aged 45-59 years who had recovered from COVID-19. CDR3s include the opening cysteine and the closing phenylalanine or tryptophan. Fields, in order: V gene, clone size, J gene, D gene, CDR3 DNA, CDR3 protein. A D gene is named only where the DNA matches it firmly. Clone size is stated in some rows and not others, as once, few, many or a class when expanded.

v_call: TRBV18; clone_size: .; j_call: TRBJ2-3; d_call: .; cdr3_nt: TGTGCCAGCTCACCTCTATCTGGGCAGGGGGATACGCAGTATTTT; cdr3_aa: CASSPLSGQGDTQYF
v_call: TRBV9; clone_size: .; j_call: TRBJ2-5; d_call: TRBD2; cdr3_nt: TGTGCCAGCAGCGTGCGGGGGCAAGAGACCCAGTACTTC; cdr3_aa: CASSVRGQETQYF
v_call: TRBV6-5; clone_size: .; j_call: TRBJ2-5; d_call: .; cdr3_nt: TGTGCCAGCAGGGAGACAGAGCGTTGGAAGACCCAGTACTTC; cdr3_aa: CASRETERWKTQYF
v_call: TRBV15; clone_size: once; j_call: TRBJ2-3; d_call: .; cdr3_nt: TGTGCCACCAGCATTCCCCAACTAGATACGCAGTATTTT; cdr3_aa: CATSIPQLDTQYF
v_call: TRBV29-1; clone_size: .; j_call: TRBJ2-7; d_call: TRBD2; cdr3_nt: TGCAGCGTGGGGGGGAAATTGTCCTACGAGCAGTACTTC; cdr3_aa: CSVGGKLSYEQYF
v_call: TRBV6-1; clone_size: .; j_call: TRBJ1-6; d_call: .; cdr3_nt: TGTGCCAGCAGTGAAGGTGGCACCGCCAATTCACCCCTCCACTTT; cdr3_aa: CASSEGGTANSPLHF
v_call: TRBV27; clone_size: .; j_call: TRBJ1-6; d_call: .; cdr3_nt: TGTGCCAGCACCACCACAGGGATGGATAATTCACCCCTCCACTTT; cdr3_aa: CASTTTGMDNSPLHF
v_call: TRBV5-1; clone_size: .; j_call: TRBJ2-3; d_call: TRBD2; cdr3_nt: TGCGCCAGCAGCTTACCGAGGGCGGGGGGCGCAGATACGCAGTATTTT; cdr3_aa: CASSLPRAGGADTQYF
v_call: TRBV18; clone_size: .; j_call: TRBJ1-2; d_call: .; cdr3_nt: TGTGCCAGCTCACCACCGGGGAGGACTAACTATGGCTACACCTTC; cdr3_aa: CASSPPGRTNYGYTF
v_call: TRBV3-1/TRBV3-2; clone_size: .; j_call: TRBJ2-3; d_call: TRBD1; cdr3_nt: TGTGCCAGCAGCCAGGGACAGGGGACAGATACGCAGTATTTT; cdr3_aa: CASSQGQGTDTQYF
v_call: TRBV15; clone_size: .; j_call: TRBJ2-3; d_call: .; cdr3_nt: TGTGCCACCAGACAGGACACAGATACGCAGTATTTT; cdr3_aa: CATRQDTDTQYF
v_call: TRBV7-2; clone_size: .; j_call: TRBJ1-3; d_call: .; cdr3_nt: TGTGCCAGCAGCTTAAACAGGGCCTCTGGAAACACCATATATTTT; cdr3_aa: CASSLNRASGNTIYF
v_call: TRBV6-5; clone_size: .; j_call: TRBJ1-2; d_call: .; cdr3_nt: TGTGCCAGCAGTTACTCGACCCCGGGTGGCTACACCTTC; cdr3_aa: CASSYSTPGGYTF
v_call: TRBV27; clone_size: .; j_call: TRBJ1-1; d_call: .; cdr3_nt: TGTGCCAGCAGTTTGAGGGCGCAAAGAGACACTGAAGCTTTCTTT; cdr3_aa: CASSLRAQRDTEAFF
v_call: TRBV30; clone_size: .; j_call: TRBJ2-3; d_call: TRBD2; cdr3_nt: TGTGCCTGGATTAAAATAGCGGGAGGCCTTTCAGATACGCAGTATTTT; cdr3_aa: CAWIKIAGGLSDTQYF
v_call: TRBV5-1; clone_size: .; j_call: TRBJ1-1; d_call: TRBD1; cdr3_nt: TGCGCCAGCAGATCAGGGGGCAGGGCTGAAGCTTTCTTT; cdr3_aa: CASRSGGRAEAFF
v_call: TRBV2; clone_size: .; j_call: TRBJ2-7; d_call: TRBD2; cdr3_nt: TGTGCCAGCAGGATGACTAGCGGGAGGCGCGAGCAGTACTTC; cdr3_aa: CASRMTSGRREQYF
v_call: TRBV19; clone_size: .; j_call: TRBJ2-7; d_call: TRBD2; cdr3_nt: TGTGCCATGAGCGGGAGTAACTCCTACGAGCAGTACTTC; cdr3_aa: CAMSGSNSYEQYF
v_call: TRBV13; clone_size: once; j_call: TRBJ2-3; d_call: .; cdr3_nt: TGTGCCAGCAGCTTAGCGGCCTTGGGGACATCAGATACGCAGTATTTT; cdr3_aa: CASSLAALGTSDTQYF
v_call: TRBV19; clone_size: .; j_call: TRBJ1-4; d_call: TRBD1; cdr3_nt: TGTGCCAGTCGTGACAGGGGGTCCGGCGAAAAACTGTTTTTT; cdr3_aa: CASRDRGSGEKLFF
v_call: TRBV28; clone_size: once; j_call: TRBJ2-1; d_call: .; cdr3_nt: TGTGCCAGCAGTTTAGGGTTCGGGGGTTCCTACAATGAGCAGTTCTTC; cdr3_aa: CASSLGFGGSYNEQFF
v_call: TRBV28; clone_size: .; j_call: TRBJ2-5; d_call: TRBD2; cdr3_nt: TGTGCCAGCAGTTTATCACTAGCGGGAGTATCCGAGACCCAGTACTTC; cdr3_aa: CASSLSLAGVSETQYF
v_call: TRBV5-1; clone_size: .; j_call: TRBJ1-2; d_call: .; cdr3_nt: TGCGCCAGCAGCTTGAGCCGGGTCGGAGATGGCTACACCTTC; cdr3_aa: CASSLSRVGDGYTF
v_call: TRBV7-2; clone_size: few; j_call: TRBJ2-1; d_call: .; cdr3_nt: TGTGCCAGCAGCTTAGCTAGCGGACTCACCCATGAGCAGTTCTTC; cdr3_aa: CASSLASGLTHEQFF
v_call: TRBV4-2; clone_size: .; j_call: TRBJ1-2; d_call: .; cdr3_nt: TGTGCCAGCAGCCAAGTCGGGGGATCTAACTATGGCTACACCTTC; cdr3_aa: CASSQVGGSNYGYTF
v_call: TRBV9; clone_size: .; j_call: TRBJ2-7; d_call: .; cdr3_nt: TGTGCCAGCAACGTAGGGGGGGATCGCTACGAGCAGTACTTC; cdr3_aa: CASNVGGDRYEQYF
v_call: TRBV19; clone_size: .; j_call: TRBJ1-3; d_call: .; cdr3_nt: TGTGCCAGTAGCCGGACACTGCAATCCAGCTCTGGAAACACCATATATTTT; cdr3_aa: CASSRTLQSSSGNTIYF
v_call: TRBV6-5; clone_size: .; j_call: TRBJ2-7; d_call: TRBD2; cdr3_nt: TGTGCCAGCAGTCGCTCCGGGACTAGCGGGAGTCAAGAGTACTTC; cdr3_aa: CASSRSGTSGSQEYF
v_call: TRBV24-1; clone_size: .; j_call: TRBJ2-2; d_call: TRBD2; cdr3_nt: TGTGCCACCACACGGGAGGGCACCGGGGAGCTGTTTTTT; cdr3_aa: CATTREGTGELFF
v_call: TRBV5-5; clone_size: .; j_call: TRBJ2-3; d_call: TRBD1; cdr3_nt: TGTGCCAGCAGCATAGACAGGGGCACAGATACGCAGTATTTT; cdr3_aa: CASSIDRGTDTQYF
v_call: TRBV6-5; clone_size: .; j_call: TRBJ1-1; d_call: TRBD1; cdr3_nt: TGTGCCAGCAGGGCGACAGGGGCCAACACTGAAGCTTTCTTT; cdr3_aa: CASRATGANTEAFF
v_call: TRBV7-9; clone_size: .; j_call: TRBJ2-7; d_call: TRBD2; cdr3_nt: TGTGCCAGCAGCTTAGTGGGACTAGCGGGAGAGGGTTACGAGCAGTACTTC; cdr3_aa: CASSLVGLAGEGYEQYF
v_call: TRBV7-2; clone_size: .; j_call: TRBJ1-2; d_call: .; cdr3_nt: TGTGCCAGCAGCTTAGGAGGTGGTTACTATGGCTACACCTTC; cdr3_aa: CASSLGGGYYGYTF
v_call: TRBV7-9; clone_size: .; j_call: TRBJ1-2; d_call: TRBD1; cdr3_nt: TGTGCCAGCAGCTTAGGTGAAGGGGGCCCTGGCTACACCTTC; cdr3_aa: CASSLGEGGPGYTF
v_call: TRBV2; clone_size: .; j_call: TRBJ2-1; d_call: TRBD2; cdr3_nt: TGTGCCAGCAGGGCCGGGACTAGCGCCTTCGATGAGCAGTTCTTC; cdr3_aa: CASRAGTSAFDEQFF
v_call: TRBV7-9; clone_size: .; j_call: TRBJ1-1; d_call: .; cdr3_nt: TGTGCCAGCAGCTTTTATTCACAGGGGAACACTGAAGCTTTCTTT; cdr3_aa: CASSFYSQGNTEAFF
v_call: TRBV3-1/TRBV3-2; clone_size: .; j_call: TRBJ2-1; d_call: TRBD2; cdr3_nt: TGTGCCAGCAGCCAAGCCGGAACGGGAGGTGAGCAGTTCTTC; cdr3_aa: CASSQAGTGGEQFF
v_call: TRBV4-1; clone_size: .; j_call: TRBJ2-5; d_call: TRBD1; cdr3_nt: TGCGCCAGCAGCCAATGGGACAGGCAAGAGACCCAGTACTTC; cdr3_aa: CASSQWDRQETQYF
v_call: TRBV14; clone_size: once; j_call: TRBJ2-3; d_call: .; cdr3_nt: TGTGCCAGCAGCCAAGATCTTAAAGGGGGAGTCACAGATACGCAGTATTTT; cdr3_aa: CASSQDLKGGVTDTQYF
v_call: TRBV18; clone_size: .; j_call: TRBJ2-1; d_call: TRBD2; cdr3_nt: TGTGCCAGCTCACCAGGGACTAGAGATGAGCAGTTCTTC; cdr3_aa: CASSPGTRDEQFF